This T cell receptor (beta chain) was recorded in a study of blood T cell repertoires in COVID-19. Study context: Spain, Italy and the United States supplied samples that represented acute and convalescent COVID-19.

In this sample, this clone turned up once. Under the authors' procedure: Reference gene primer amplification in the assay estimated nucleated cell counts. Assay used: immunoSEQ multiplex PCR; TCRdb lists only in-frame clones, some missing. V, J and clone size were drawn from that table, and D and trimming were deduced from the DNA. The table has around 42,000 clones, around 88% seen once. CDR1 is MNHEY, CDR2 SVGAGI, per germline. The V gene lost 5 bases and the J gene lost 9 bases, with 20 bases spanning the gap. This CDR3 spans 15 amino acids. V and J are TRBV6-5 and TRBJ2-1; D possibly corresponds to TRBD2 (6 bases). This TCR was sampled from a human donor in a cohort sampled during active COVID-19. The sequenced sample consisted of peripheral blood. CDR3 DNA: TGTGCCAGCAGTCTACAAGAGACTAGTGACTCTGAGCAGTTCTTC. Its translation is CASSLQETSDSEQFF.